What follows are 5 T cell receptor beta chains derived from one specimen sequenced in a study of OX40 agonist ivuxolimab in advanced cancers. Using immunoSEQ multiplex PCR, the repertoire was profiled, and TCRdb retains in-frame clones only, with some absent. The repertoire holds tens of thousands of clones, with about 89% as singletons. The specimen comprised CD4+ or CD8+ T cells sorted from blood, sampled in a trial of the OX40 agonist ivuxolimab. The receptors shown here come from an adult with an advanced solid tumor such as melanoma, head and neck, liver or kidney cancer.

The chain couples TRBV30 to TRBJ1-6; 10 nucleotides align to TRBD1. The V and J ends lost 2 bases and 8 bases, in that order; junction bases with no gene match: 3. Germline assignment: CDR1 GTSNPN and CDR2 SVGIG (reference sequence). CDR3 length: 14 residues. CDR3 amino acids: CAWSTGTGDSPLHF. The CDR3 region has the DNA TGTGCCTGGAGTACGGGGACAGGGGATTCACCCCTCCACTTT.

The chain is built from TRBV28 and TRBJ2-7; D not resolved. Deletions cut 3 bases from V and 5 bases from J, with 11 bases between. The CDR3 consists of 13 residues. Per the germline V gene, CDR1 is MDHEN and CDR2 is SYDVKM. As DNA, the CDR3 is TGTGCCAGCAGTTTGGTCCACGGCCACGAGCAGTACTTC. Protein product: CASSLVHGHEQYF.

J is TRBJ2-1 and V is TRBV27; D not resolved. CDR1 and CDR2 from the germline V gene are MNHEY and SMNVEV (reference sequence). CDR3 length: 14 amino acids. Trimming cost V 7 bases and J 2 bases, with 12 bases left between them. CDR3 region: CASNPTQPYNEQFF. CDR3 bases: TGTGCCAGCAACCCGACCCAGCCCTACAATGAGCAGTTCTTC.

This sequence joins TRBV9 and TRBJ2-1; 15 bases agree with TRBD2. The CDR3 spans 16 residues. J gave up 8 bases and V 0 bases, and 3 bases lay outside the gene matches. Looked up from germline, CDR1 is SGDLS and CDR2 is YYNGEE. The chain's CDR3 is CASSVGGLAGGHEQFF. CDR3 DNA: TGTGCCAGCAGCGTAGGAGGACTAGCGGGAGGGCATGAGCAGTTCTTC.

A single count supports this clone. The J gene is TRBJ2-3, the V gene TRBV6-5; 8 positions match TRBD2. The V gene's germline CDR1 is MNHEY and CDR2 SVGAGI. The CDR3 runs to 14 residues. Losses at the gene ends were 2 bases for V and 4 bases for J; bases not matched to a gene: 2. The DNA for the CDR3 is TGTGCCAGCAGTTACGAGCGGGAGTCAGATACGCAGTATTTT. Amino acid sequence: CASSYERESDTQYF.